This T cell receptor (beta chain) was captured by sequencing in a study of PD-1 blockade in classical Hodgkin lymphoma. This clone was detected only a few times. Other DNA sequences in the same sample also yield this CDR3. Unmatched junction bases numbered 4, after V lost 5 bases and J lost 0 bases. Germline CDR1 reads SGHTA; CDR2 reads FQGNSA. There are 15 residues in the CDR3. Exposure to brentuximab vedotin varied, and each patient had relapsed following autologous stem cell transplantation. The method was immunoSEQ multiplex PCR; TCRdb's version includes in-frame clones alone and lacks a portion of them. The sample includes tens of thousands of clones, 71% of them seen just once.

The receptor's source is a human donor with classical Hodgkin lymphoma. The starting material was peripheral blood mononuclear cells (PBMCs), obtained at baseline. V and J are TRBV7-2 and TRBJ1-5; 7 bases map to TRBD1. CDR3 sequence reads: CASSRDSYSNQPQHF. CDR3 DNA sequence: TGTGCCAGCAGCCGGGACAGCTATAGCAATCAGCCCCAGCATTTT.